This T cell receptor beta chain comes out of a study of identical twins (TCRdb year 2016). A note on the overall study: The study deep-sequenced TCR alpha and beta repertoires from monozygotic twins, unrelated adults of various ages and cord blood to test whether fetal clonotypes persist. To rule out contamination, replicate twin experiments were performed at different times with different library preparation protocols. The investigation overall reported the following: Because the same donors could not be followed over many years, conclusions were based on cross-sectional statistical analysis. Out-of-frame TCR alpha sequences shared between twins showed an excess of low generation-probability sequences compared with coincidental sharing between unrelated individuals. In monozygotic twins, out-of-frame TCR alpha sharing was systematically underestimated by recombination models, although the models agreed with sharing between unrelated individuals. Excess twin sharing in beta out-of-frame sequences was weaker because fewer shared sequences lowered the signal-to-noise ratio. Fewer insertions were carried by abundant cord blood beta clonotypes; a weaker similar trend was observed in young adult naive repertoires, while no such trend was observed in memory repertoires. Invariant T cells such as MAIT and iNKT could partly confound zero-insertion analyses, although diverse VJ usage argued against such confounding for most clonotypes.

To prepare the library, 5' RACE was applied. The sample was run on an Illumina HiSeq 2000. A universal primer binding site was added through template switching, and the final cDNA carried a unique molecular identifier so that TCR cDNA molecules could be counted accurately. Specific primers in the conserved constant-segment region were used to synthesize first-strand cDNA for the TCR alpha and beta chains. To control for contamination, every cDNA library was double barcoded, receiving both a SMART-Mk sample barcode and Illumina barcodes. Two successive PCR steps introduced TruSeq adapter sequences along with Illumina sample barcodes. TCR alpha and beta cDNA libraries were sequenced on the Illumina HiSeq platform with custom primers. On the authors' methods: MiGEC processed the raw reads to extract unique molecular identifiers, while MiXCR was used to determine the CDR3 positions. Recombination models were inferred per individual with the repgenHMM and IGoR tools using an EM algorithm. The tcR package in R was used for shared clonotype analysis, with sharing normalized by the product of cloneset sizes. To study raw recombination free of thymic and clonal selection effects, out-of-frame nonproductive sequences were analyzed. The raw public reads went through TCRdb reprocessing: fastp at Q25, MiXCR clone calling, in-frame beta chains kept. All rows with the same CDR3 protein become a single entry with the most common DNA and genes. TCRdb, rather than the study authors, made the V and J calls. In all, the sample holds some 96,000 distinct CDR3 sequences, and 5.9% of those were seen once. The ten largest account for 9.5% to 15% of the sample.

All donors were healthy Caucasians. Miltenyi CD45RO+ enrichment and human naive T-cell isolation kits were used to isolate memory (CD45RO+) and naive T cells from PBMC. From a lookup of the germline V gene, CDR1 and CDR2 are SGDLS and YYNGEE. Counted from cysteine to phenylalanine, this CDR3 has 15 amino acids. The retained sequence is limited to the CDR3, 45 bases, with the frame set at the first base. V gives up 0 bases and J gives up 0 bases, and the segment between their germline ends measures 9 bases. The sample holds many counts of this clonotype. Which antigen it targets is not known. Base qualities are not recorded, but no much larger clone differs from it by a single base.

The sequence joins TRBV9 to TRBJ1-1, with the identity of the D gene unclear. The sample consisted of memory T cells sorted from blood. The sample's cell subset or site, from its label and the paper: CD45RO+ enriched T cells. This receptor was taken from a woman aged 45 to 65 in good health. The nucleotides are TGTGCCAGCAGCGTAGAGTTGGGGATGAACACTGAAGCTTTCTTT. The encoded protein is CASSVELGMNTEAFF. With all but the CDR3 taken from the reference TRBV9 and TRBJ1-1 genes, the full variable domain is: DSGVTQTPKHLITATGQRVTLRCSPRSGDLSVYWYQQSLDQGLQFLIQYYNGEERAKGNILERFSAQQFPDLHSELNLSSLELGDSALYFCASSVELGMNTEAFFGQGTRLTVV.